Included here is one T cell receptor beta chain sequence, with context. This clone appeared a few times. What antigen it recognizes has not been identified. One base away there is no much larger clone; base qualities are not given. The source of the sample is a study of technical replicates of blood from a handful of donors (dated by TCRdb to the late 2010s). Receptor libraries were prepared by the immunoSEQ multiplex PCR assay. The table was pulled from immuneACCESS by TCRdb, which kept in-frame rearrangements only. Such tables lose some clones; where checked, under half of the loss comes from unresolved V genes, and the rest has no known cause. Across this sample there are around 75,000 clones, with 90% to 95% seen only once. The ten largest make up roughly 0.27% of the sample. The specimen sequenced was T cells isolated from PBMCs. The clonotype originates from a human donor in good health.

At the DNA level, the sequence is TGCGCCAGCAGCACCACAGGGGAGTGGTATGGCTACACCTTC. The resulting protein is CASSTTGEWYGYTF. The sequence is built from TRBV5-1 and TRBJ1-2, and TRBD1 matches 7 of the central bases. Its CDR3 holds 14 amino acids, cysteine through phenylalanine. Left in the record is the CDR3 DNA by itself, 42 bases read in frame from the first base. Via the germline V gene, CDR1 is SGHRS and CDR2 YFSETQ. Compared with germline, V lacks 4 bases and J lacks 5 bases; bases without a gene match: 8.